This T cell receptor (beta chain) came from a study of cytomegalovirus exposure and HLA in healthy donors. PCR employed 60 Vbeta and 13 Jbeta primers. Clones were read by immunoSEQ multiplex PCR, and TCRdb kept only the in-frame ones, dropping some. The sample table sets out tens of thousands of clones. The CDR3 spans 16 residues. Germline trimming cut 3 bases from V and 2 bases from J; bases unmatched to any gene: 2. Germline-derived CDR1 and CDR2 are SGHTA and FQGNSA. The receptor comes from a man aged 18 to 30 in good health and CMV-seropositive. The sample was PBMCs. This chain connects TRBV7-2 to TRBJ2-5; 14 positions match TRBD2. CDR3 in amino acids: CASSFGTSGRQETQYF. The CDR3 region has the DNA TGTGCCAGCAGCTTCGGGACTAGCGGGAGACAAGAGACCCAGTACTTC.